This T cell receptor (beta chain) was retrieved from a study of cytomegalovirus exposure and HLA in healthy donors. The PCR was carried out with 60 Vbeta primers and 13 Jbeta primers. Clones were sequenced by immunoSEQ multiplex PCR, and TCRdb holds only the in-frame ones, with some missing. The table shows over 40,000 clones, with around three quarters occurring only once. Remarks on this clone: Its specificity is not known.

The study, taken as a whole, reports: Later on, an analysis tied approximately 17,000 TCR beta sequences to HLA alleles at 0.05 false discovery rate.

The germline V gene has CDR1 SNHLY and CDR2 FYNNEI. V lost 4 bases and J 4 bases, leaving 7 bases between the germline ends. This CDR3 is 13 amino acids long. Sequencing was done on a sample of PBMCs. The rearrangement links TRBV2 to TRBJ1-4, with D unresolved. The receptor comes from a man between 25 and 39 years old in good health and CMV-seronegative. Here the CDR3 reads CASSVLSNEKLFF. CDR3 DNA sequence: TGTGCCAGCAGTGTTCTCAGTAATGAAAAACTGTTTTTT.